This entry lists 20 T cell receptor beta chains sequenced from one sample in a study of shared clonotypes between healthy human individuals. TCRdb keeps only in-frame clones here, not all; method: immunoSEQ multiplex PCR. The sample lists approximately 480,000 clones, roughly 79% occurring once. The sequenced material came from PBMCs. These receptors came from a woman in her thirties or forties in good health. Some clones in this sample may be carry-over from other donors' samples.

The chain joins TRBV28 to TRBJ2-4; 8 nucleotides match TRBD1. CDR1 is MDHEN and CDR2 is SYDVKM in the germline V gene. This CDR3 has 14 residues. V trimming: 2 bases; J trimming: 9 bases; junction bases outside the gene matches: 6. The CDR3 bases are TGTGCCAGCAGTTTACAGGACAGGGCAAGCATTCAGTACTTC. This gives the protein CASSLQDRASIQYF.

V and J are TRBV18 and TRBJ2-2; no clear D. Trimming took off 2 bases at V and 5 bases at J, with 9 bases between the two ends. This CDR3 spans 14 amino acids. Germline-derived CDR1 and CDR2 are KGHSH and LQKENI. In nucleotides, the CDR3 is TGTGCCAGCTCACCAAATAGCCTAACCGGGGAGCTGTTTTTT. It yields the protein CASSPNSLTGELFF.

This clone was seen at least ten times. The chain combines TRBV18 with TRBJ2-6; the D gene is possibly TRBD1 (5 bases). CDR1 is KGHSH and CDR2 is LQKENI in the germline V gene. V was clipped by 5 bases and J by 4 bases, with 15 bases between them. CDR3 length: 16 amino acids. DNA of the CDR3: TGTGCCAGCTCATCAAATGTAGGGGTCGGGGCCAACGTCCTGACTTTC. This gives the protein CASSSNVGVGANVLTF. Full variable domain (outside the CDR3, taken from reference TRBV18 and TRBJ2-6): NAGVMQNPRHLVRRRGQEARLRCSPMKGHSHVYWYRQLPEEGLKFMVYLQKENIIDESGMPKERFSAEFPKEGPSILRIQQVVRGDSAAYFCASSSNVGVGANVLTFGAGSRLTVL.

The chain joins TRBV28 to TRBJ2-7; 11 nucleotides align to TRBD2. The length of the CDR3 is 16 residues. Germline V gene lookup returns CDR1 MDHEN and CDR2 SYDVKM. With 3 bases clipped from V and 0 bases from J, the junction kept 4 bases outside the gene matches. CDR3 loop: CASSLTGTSGSYEQYF. CDR3 bases: TGTGCCAGCAGTTTGACCGGGACTAGCGGCTCCTACGAGCAGTACTTC.

The V call is TRBV5-8, the J call TRBJ1-5, with TRBD1 identical over 8 bases. Germline values: CDR1 SGHTS, CDR2 YDEGEE. This CDR3 region has 15 residues. After removal of 4 bases from V and 2 bases from J, the junction contained 5 bases not matched to a gene. CDR3 protein: CASSADRGGNQPQHF. In nucleotides, the CDR3 is TGTGCCAGCAGCGCCGACAGGGGAGGCAATCAGCCCCAGCATTTT.

V is TRBV15 and J is TRBJ1-1; D gene ambiguous. The CDR3 runs 15 residues. The ends were cut back, 0 bases at V and 1 base at J, with 9 bases in the middle. The germline CDR1 and CDR2 sequences are LNHNV and YYDKDF (reference sequence). The CDR3 sequence: CATSRDLRENTEAFF. The CDR3 nucleotides are TGTGCCACCAGCAGAGATCTACGGGAGAACACTGAAGCTTTCTTT.

The chain recombines TRBV7-2 with TRBJ2-7; perhaps TRBD2 as D (6 bases). Looked up from germline, CDR1 is SGHTA and CDR2 is FQGNSA. V lost 1 base, J lost 2 bases, and 9 bases lay in between. This CDR3 spans 14 amino acids. The CDR3 DNA reads as TGTGCCAGCAGCTTAGGACTAGGCGCCTACGAGCAGTACTTC. Its translation: CASSLGLGAYEQYF.

J is TRBJ2-3 and V is TRBV9, with a possible D match to TRBD2 (5 bases). This CDR3 comprises 16 residues. V lost 4 bases to trimming and J lost 0 bases, with 15 bases between them. CDR1 SGDLS and CDR2 YYNGEE come from the germline V gene. The CDR3 DNA sequence: TGTGCCAGCAGCCATCGACTATCAATTAGCACAGATACGCAGTATTTT. Amino acids: CASSHRLSISTDTQYF.

The chain combines TRBV14 with TRBJ2-1; 10 positions match TRBD2. Looked up from germline, CDR1 is SGHDN and CDR2 is FVKESK. The CDR3 sequence is 14 residues long. The V gene end was trimmed by 1 base and the J gene end by 7 bases; junction bases not matched to a gene: 1. The CDR3 nucleotides are TGTGCCAGCAGCCAAGTACTAGCGGGAAATGAGCAGTTCTTC. The encoded protein is CASSQVLAGNEQFF.

The chain employs TRBV7-9 and TRBJ2-5; TRBD2 is a possible D gene (5 bases). The germline V gene encodes CDR1 SEHNR and CDR2 FQNEAQ (reference sequence). V was pared by 5 bases and J by 4 bases, with 14 bases between. The CDR3 length is 14 residues. The CDR3 DNA sequence: TGTGCCAGCAGCCCCCGGGGAGTCCCAGAGACCCAGTACTTC. Translating gives CASSPRGVPETQYF.

The gene calls are TRBV29-1 and TRBJ2-2; 14 bases are a match to TRBD2. Per germline, CDR1 SQVTM and CDR2 ANQGSEA. CDR3 length: 16 residues. V lost 7 bases to trimming and J lost 7 bases; unmatched junction nucleotides: 11. The CDR3 nucleotides read TGCAGCGCCTCCGGGACTAGCGGGAGAAATGTCGGGGAGCTGTTTTTT. Translated, it gives CSASGTSGRNVGELFF.

This clone showed up just a few times. The chain recombines TRBV6-5 with TRBJ2-5; 13 bases line up with TRBD2. Per the germline V gene, CDR1 is MNHEY and CDR2 is SVGAGI. V shed 7 bases and J 5 bases; nucleotides not matched to a gene: 1. The CDR3 has 13 residues. This chain's CDR3 is CASKLAGGETQYF. The CDR3 region has the DNA TGTGCCAGCAAACTAGCGGGAGGGGAGACCCAGTACTTC.

The chain combines TRBV5-5 with TRBJ2-7; 11 bases are shared with TRBD2. V lost 1 base and J lost 4; bases outside the gene matches: 7. CDR3 size: 16 residues. CDR1 and CDR2 (germline): SGHKS, YYEKEE (reference sequence). The CDR3 protein is CASSLSLAGGGYEQYF. In DNA form, the CDR3 reads TGTGCCAGCAGCTTGAGTCTAGCGGGAGGCGGATACGAGCAGTACTTC.

The J gene is TRBJ1-4, the V gene TRBV9; D is undetermined. Trimming removed 0 bases at V and 4 bases at J, with 10 bases between. CDR1 and CDR2 from the germline V gene are SGDLS and YYNGEE. The CDR3 is 15 amino acids. The CDR3 region has the DNA TGTGCCAGCAGCGTAGGTGGAGGGTATAATGAAAAACTGTTTTTT. Protein sequence: CASSVGGGYNEKLFF.

Notes on this clone: Other DNA sequences from this sample encode an identical CDR3 as well. J is TRBJ2-5 and V is TRBV5-1; maybe TRBD2 (6 bases). In germline, CDR1 is SGHRS, CDR2 YFSETQ. The CDR3 is made up of 15 amino acids. Trimming removed 4 bases from V and 1 base from J, with 14 bases in between. As DNA, the CDR3 is TGCGCCAGCAGCCCGCAGACCGGGGGCCAAGAGACCCAGTACTTC. It is translated as CASSPQTGGQETQYF.

The rearrangement uses TRBV30 and TRBJ2-3; 7 nucleotides align to TRBD1. Trimming at V came to 5 bases and at J to 1 base, leaving 0 bases not matched to a gene. The CDR3 extends over 12 amino acids. Germline CDR1 GTSNPN, CDR2 SVGIG (reference sequence). CDR3: CAWGTGTDTQYF. CDR3 sequence (DNA): TGTGCCTGGGGGACAGGCACAGATACGCAGTATTTT.

The chain uses TRBV7-2 and TRBJ2-7; perhaps TRBD1 as D (6 bases). The V end lost 1 base, the J end lost 4 bases, and 14 bases lay between the germline ends. CDR3 size: 15 residues. The germline gives CDR1 SGHTA, CDR2 FQGNSA. The DNA for the CDR3 is TGTGCCAGCAGCTTAGTTGTTGGGGGCCGTTACGAGCAGTACTTC. Translated: CASSLVVGGRYEQYF. Full variable domain (rest looked up from reference TRBV7-2 and TRBJ2-7): GAGVSQSPSNKVTEKGKDVELRCDPISGHTALYWYRQSLGQGLEFLIYFQGNSAPDKSGLPSDRFSAERTGGSVSTLTIQRTQQEDSAVYLCASSLVVGGRYEQYFGPGTRLTVT.

The CDR3 region is CSARDGPSLHF. Here the CDR3 DNA reads TGCAGTGCTAGAGATGGGCCGTCCCTCCACTTT. This chain links TRBV20-1 with TRBJ1-6; no firm D call. Trimming took 0 bases from V and 14 from J, leaving 8 bases between them. The length of the CDR3 is 11 residues. CDR1 DFQATT and CDR2 SNEGSKA come from the germline V gene (reference sequence).

The V and J genes are TRBV9 and TRBJ2-7; perhaps TRBD2 as D (5 bases). Germline lookup yields CDR1 SGDLS and CDR2 YYNGEE. V lost 0 bases and J lost 6, with 16 bases in between. The CDR3 contains 15 residues. The CDR3 reads CASSVDQRNGVEQYF. CDR3 nucleotides: TGTGCCAGCAGCGTAGATCAGCGGAACGGCGTCGAGCAGTACTTC.

V gene TRBV15 combines with J gene TRBJ1-2, with a possible D match to TRBD1 (5 bases). Between the trimmed V and J ends, which lost 0 bases and 7 bases, there was a span of 21 bases. The V gene's germline CDR1 is LNHNV and CDR2 YYDKDF (reference sequence). This CDR3 has 17 amino acids. The CDR3 DNA is TGTGCCACCAGCAGAGATAGGTCGACAGCCCCGGGCGCTGGCTACACCTTC. Its translation is CATSRDRSTAPGAGYTF. The full variable domain, its missing parts supplied by reference TRBV15 and TRBJ1-2, is DAMVIQNPRYQVTQFGKPVTLSCSQTLNHNVMYWYQQKSSQAPKLLFHYYDKDFNNEADTPDNFQSRRPNTSFCFLDIRSPGLGDTAMYLCATSRDRSTAPGAGYTFGSGTRLTVV.